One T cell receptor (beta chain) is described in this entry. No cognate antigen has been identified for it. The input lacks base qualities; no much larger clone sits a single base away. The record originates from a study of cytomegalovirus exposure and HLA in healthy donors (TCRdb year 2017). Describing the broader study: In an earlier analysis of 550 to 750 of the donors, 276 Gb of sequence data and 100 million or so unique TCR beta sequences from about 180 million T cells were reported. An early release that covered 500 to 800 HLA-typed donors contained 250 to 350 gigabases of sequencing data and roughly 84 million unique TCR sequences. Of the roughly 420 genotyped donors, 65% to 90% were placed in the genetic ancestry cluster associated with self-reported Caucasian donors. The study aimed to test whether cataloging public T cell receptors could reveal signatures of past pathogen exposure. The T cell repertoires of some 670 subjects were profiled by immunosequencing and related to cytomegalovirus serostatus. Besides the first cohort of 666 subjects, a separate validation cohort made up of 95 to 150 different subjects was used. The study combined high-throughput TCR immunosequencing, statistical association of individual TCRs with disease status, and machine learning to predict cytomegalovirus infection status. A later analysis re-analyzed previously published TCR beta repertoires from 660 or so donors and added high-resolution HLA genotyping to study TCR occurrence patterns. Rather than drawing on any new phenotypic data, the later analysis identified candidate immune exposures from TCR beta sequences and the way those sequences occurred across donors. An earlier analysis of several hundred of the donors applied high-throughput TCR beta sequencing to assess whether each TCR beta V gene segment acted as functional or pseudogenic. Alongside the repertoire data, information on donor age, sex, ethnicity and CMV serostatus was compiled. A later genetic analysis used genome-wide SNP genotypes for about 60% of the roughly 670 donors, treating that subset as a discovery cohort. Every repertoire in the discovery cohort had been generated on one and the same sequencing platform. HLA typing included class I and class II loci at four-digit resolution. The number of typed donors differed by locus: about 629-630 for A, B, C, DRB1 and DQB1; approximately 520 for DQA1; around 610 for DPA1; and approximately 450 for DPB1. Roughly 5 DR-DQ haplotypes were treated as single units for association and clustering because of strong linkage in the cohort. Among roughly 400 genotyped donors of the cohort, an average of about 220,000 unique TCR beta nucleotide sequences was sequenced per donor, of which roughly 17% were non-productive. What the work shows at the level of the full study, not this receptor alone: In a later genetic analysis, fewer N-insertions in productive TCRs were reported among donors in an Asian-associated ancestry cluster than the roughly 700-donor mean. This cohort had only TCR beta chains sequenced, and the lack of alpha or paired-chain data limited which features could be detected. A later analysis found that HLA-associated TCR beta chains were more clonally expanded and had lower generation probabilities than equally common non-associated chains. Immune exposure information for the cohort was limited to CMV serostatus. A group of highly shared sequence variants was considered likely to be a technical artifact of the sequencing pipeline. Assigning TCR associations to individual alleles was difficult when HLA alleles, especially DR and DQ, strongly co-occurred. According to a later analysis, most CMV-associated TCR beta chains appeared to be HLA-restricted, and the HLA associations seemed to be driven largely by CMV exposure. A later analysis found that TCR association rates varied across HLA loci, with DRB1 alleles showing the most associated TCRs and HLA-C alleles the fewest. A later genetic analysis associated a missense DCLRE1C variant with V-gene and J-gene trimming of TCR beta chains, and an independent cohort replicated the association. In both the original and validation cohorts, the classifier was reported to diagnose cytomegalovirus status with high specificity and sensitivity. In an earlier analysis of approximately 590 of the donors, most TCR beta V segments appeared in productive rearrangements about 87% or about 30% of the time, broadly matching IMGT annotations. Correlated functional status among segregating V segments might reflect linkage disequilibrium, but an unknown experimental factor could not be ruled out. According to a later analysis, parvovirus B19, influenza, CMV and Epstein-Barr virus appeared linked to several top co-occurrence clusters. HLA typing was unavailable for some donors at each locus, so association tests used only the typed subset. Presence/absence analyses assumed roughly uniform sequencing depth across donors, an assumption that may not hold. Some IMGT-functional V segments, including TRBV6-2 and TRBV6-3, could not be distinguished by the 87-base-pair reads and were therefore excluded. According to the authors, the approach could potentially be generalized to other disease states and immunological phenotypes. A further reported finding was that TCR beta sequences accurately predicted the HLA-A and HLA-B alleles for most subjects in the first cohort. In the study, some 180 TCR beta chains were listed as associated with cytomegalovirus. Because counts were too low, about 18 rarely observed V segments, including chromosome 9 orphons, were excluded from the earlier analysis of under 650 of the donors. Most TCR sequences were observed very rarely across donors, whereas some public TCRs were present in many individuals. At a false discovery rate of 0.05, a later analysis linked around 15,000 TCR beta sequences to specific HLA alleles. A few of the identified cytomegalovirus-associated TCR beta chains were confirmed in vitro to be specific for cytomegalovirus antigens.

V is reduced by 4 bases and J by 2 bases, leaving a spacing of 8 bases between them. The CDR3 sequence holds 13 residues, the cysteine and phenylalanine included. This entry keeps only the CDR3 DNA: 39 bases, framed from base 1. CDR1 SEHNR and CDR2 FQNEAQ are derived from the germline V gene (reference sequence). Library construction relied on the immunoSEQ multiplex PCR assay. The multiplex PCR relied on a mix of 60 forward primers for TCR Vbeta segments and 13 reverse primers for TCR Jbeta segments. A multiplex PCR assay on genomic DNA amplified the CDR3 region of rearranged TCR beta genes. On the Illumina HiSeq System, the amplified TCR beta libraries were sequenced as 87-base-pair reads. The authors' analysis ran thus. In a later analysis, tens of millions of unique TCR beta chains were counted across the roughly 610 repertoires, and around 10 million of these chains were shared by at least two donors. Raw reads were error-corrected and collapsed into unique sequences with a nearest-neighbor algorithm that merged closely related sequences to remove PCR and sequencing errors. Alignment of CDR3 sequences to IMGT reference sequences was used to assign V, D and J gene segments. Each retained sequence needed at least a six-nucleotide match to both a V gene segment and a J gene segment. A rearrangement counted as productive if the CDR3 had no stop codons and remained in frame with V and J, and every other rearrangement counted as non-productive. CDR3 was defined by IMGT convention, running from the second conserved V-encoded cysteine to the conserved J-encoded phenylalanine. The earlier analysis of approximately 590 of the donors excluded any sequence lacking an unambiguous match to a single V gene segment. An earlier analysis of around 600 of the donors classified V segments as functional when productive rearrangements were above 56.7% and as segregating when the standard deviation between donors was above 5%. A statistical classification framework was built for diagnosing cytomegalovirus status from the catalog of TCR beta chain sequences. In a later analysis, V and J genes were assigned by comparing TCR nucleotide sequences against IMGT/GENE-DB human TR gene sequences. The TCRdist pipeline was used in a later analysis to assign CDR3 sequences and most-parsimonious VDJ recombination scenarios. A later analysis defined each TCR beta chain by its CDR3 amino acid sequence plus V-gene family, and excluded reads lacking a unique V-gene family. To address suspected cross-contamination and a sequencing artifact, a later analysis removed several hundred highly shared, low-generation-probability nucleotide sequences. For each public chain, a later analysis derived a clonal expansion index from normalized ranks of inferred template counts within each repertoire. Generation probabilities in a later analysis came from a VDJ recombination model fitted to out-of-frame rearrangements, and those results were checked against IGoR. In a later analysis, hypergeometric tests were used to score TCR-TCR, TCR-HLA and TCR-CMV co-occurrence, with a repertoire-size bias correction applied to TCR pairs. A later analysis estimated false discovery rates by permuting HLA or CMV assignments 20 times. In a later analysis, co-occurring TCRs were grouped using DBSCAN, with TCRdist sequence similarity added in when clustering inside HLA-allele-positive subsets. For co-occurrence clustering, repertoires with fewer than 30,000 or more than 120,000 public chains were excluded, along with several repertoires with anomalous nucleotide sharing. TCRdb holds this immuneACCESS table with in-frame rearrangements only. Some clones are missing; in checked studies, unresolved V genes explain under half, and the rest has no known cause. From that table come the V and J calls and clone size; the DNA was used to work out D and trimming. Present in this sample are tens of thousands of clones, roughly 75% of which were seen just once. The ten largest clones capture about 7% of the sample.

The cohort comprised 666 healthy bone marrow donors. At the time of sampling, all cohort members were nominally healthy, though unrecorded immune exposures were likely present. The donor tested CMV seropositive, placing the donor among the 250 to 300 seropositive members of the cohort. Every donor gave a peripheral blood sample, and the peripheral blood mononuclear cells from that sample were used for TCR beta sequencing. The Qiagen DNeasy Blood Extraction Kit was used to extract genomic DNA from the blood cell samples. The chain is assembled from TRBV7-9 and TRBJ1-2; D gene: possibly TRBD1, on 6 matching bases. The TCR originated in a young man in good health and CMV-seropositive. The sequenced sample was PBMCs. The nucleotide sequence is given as TGTGCCAGCAGCTACGGACAGAACTATGGCTACACCTTC. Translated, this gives CASSYGQNYGYTF. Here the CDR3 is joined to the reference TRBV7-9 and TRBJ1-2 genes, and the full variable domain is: DTGVSQNPRHKITKRGQNVTFRCDPISEHNRLYWYRQTLGQGPEFLTYFQNEAQLEKSRLLSDRFSAERPKGSFSTLEIQRTEQGDSAMYLCASSYGQNYGYTFGSGTRLTVV.